The 10 T cell receptor beta chains given below trace back to one sample, sequenced in a study of tumor-infiltrating lymphocytes in primary liver carcinoma. RNA isolated from unsorted whole blood supplied the blood RNA, with germline DNA also extracted. TCR beta cDNA was made from 450 to 500 ng total RNA with a constant-region primer. Three rounds of nested multiplex PCR with slightly modified ARM-PCR produced TCR beta libraries. The first two PCR rounds used TRBV1-TRBV30 forward primers with a C-beta reverse primer, approximately 11 cycles each. MiXCR, run by TCRdb on the multiplex PCR reads, gives a single entry per CDR3 protein. The data show hundreds of thousands of distinct CDR3 sequences, around 50% seen once. The sample comprised peripheral blood. Receptor source: a woman aged 25-40 years with primary liver carcinoma and hepatitis B virus infection.

This clonotype was counted ten times or more. This chain joins TRBV12-3 or TRBV12-4 and TRBJ1-2, with D maybe TRBD1 (5 bases). The V gene lost 7 bases and the J gene lost 3 bases, with 15 bases spanning the gap. CDR3 length: 14 residues. The chain's CDR3 is CASTLRGRDYGYTF. CDR3 nucleotide sequence: TGTGCCAGCACCCTAAGGGGCAGGGACTATGGCTACACCTTC.

This clonotype showed up just a few times. CDR3 protein: CASSLGRGRHQPQHF. The CDR3 bases are TGTGCCAGCAGCTTAGGCAGGGGCAGACATCAGCCCCAGCATTTT. This sequence joins TRBV13 and TRBJ1-5, with a tentative D call TRBD1 (6 bases). The CDR3 runs 15 residues. V was cut by 0 bases and J by 5 bases, with 11 bases left in between. Germline values: CDR1 PRHDT, CDR2 FYEKMQ (reference sequence).

This chain links TRBV28 with TRBJ1-4; D gene ambiguous. CDR3 length equals 14 residues. The ends were cut back, 7 bases at V and 7 bases at J, with 16 bases in the middle. The V gene's germline CDR1 is MDHEN and CDR2 SYDVKM. For the CDR3, the DNA is TGTGCCAGCAATTCAGCGCTACAGAGTGAAAAACTGTTTTTT. This translates into CASNSALQSEKLFF.

V is TRBV7-8 and J is TRBJ2-1; tentative D call: TRBD1 (7 bases). Between the trimmed V and J ends, which lost 5 bases and 0 bases, there was a span of 14 bases. This CDR3 has 16 amino acids. CDR1 is SGHVS, CDR2 FQNEAQ, per germline. The DNA for the CDR3 is TGTGCCAGCAGCAGACCAGGGGGGAGCTCCTACAATGAGCAGTTCTTC. This translates into CASSRPGGSSYNEQFF.

This clonotype was counted once. A much larger clone differs by one base, so this may be a read error. The chain couples TRBV6-5 to TRBJ2-2; D may be TRBD2 (6 bases). Germline CDR1 and CDR2: MNHEY and SVGAGI. CDR3 size: 14 residues. Trimming cost V 8 bases and J 1 base, with 11 bases left between them. The chain's CDR3 is CASQPEGNTGELFF. The CDR3 DNA sequence: TGTGCCAGCCAGCCGGAGGGGAACACCGGGGAGCTGTTTTTT.

This clonotype has just one count. This sequence may be a read error, since a much larger clone differs from it by one base. The chain couples TRBV5-5 to TRBJ2-7; D perhaps matches TRBD1 (6 bases). Germline V CDR1 and CDR2: SGHKS, YYEKEE (reference sequence). The CDR3 runs 14 residues. This CDR3 reads CANSRDTTRYEQYF. DNA for the CDR3: TGTGCCAACAGCCGGGACACAACCCGGTACGAGCAGTACTTC.

To note about this clonotype: Possible read error: a much larger clone is one base away. The chain uses TRBV29-1 and TRBJ1-2, with TRBD1 as a possible D gene (5 bases). This CDR3 is 13 amino acids long. Germline CDR1 SQVTM, CDR2 ANQGSEA. The DNA of the CDR3 is TGCAGCGGACGACATCGGGACGAATATGACTACACCTTC. Residues: CSGRHRDEYDYTF. The full variable domain, with the rest looked up from reference TRBV29-1 and TRBJ1-2, is SAVISQKPSRDICQRGTSLTIQCQVDSQVTMMFWYRQQPGQSLTLIATANQGSEATYESGFVIDKFPISRPNLTFSTLTVSNMSPEDSSIYLCSGRHRDEYDYTFGSGTRLTVV.

The V gene is TRBV7-9, the J gene TRBJ2-7; 7 bases fit TRBD1. The CDR3 has 14 residues. V shed 5 bases, J shed 3 bases, and the junction held 7 bases outside the gene matches. Germline CDR1 SEHNR, CDR2 FQNEAQ (reference sequence). The CDR3 nucleotides read TGTGCCAGCAGCCACCGGGGACAGCACTACGAGCAGTACTTC. Translation: CASSHRGQHYEQYF.

A word on this clonotype: One junction end does not reproduce the germline sequence, and a read error may be involved. The V and J genes are TRBV11-2 and TRBJ2-1; TRBD2 matches at 10 bases. CDR3 size: 18 residues. Germline CDR1 and CDR2: SGHAT and FQNNGV. CDR3 nucleotides: TGTGCCAGTAGCTTTCGAACCCTAGCGGGGGTCTCCTACAATGGGCAGTTCTTC. As protein: CASSFRTLAGVSYNGQFF.

Regarding this clonotype: This may come from a read error, since a much larger clone is one base off. Since no conserved phenylalanine or tryptophan closes the CDR3, a read error is the likely cause. This chain uses TRBV29-1 with TRBJ1-4; D gene uncertain. This CDR3 comprises 14 residues. Germline CDR1 and CDR2: SQVTM and ANQGSEA. V shed 1 base and J shed 4 bases, with 10 bases lying between them. The CDR3 sequence is CSVEGTGDNEKLFL. The CDR3 bases are TGCAGCGTTGAAGGGACGGGAGATAATGAAAAACTGTTTTTG.